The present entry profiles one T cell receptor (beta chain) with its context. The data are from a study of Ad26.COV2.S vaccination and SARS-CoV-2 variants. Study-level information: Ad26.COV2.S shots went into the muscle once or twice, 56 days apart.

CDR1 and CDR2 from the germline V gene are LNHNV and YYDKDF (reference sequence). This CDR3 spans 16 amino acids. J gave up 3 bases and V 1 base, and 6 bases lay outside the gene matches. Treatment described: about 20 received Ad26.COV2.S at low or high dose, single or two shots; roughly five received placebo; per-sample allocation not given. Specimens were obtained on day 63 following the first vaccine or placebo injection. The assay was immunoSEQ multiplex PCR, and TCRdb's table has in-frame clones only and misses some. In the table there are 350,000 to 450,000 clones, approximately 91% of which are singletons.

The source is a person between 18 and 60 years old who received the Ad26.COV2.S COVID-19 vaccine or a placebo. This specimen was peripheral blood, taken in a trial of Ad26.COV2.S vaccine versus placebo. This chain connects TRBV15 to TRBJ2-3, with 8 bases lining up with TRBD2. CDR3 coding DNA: TGTGCCACCAGCAGAGCGGGAGGGCGAAGGACAGATACGCAGTATTTT. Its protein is CATSRAGGRRTDTQYF.